The 9 T cell receptor beta chains in this list originate from one sample, sequenced in a study of T cell responses to AZD1222 COVID-19 vaccine. Generated by immunoSEQ multiplex PCR, the TCRdb table keeps only in-frame clones and is missing some. The sample yields about 66,000 clones, 90% to 95% seen once. Here the sequenced sample was peripheral blood, taken 28 days after the second dose of the MenACWY control vaccine. These receptors were taken from an adult who received the MenACWY meningococcal vaccine as a control.

This chain uses TRBV11-2 with TRBJ1-4; maybe TRBD1 (6 bases). From germline, CDR1 is SGHAT and CDR2 FQNNGV. Between the trimmed V and J ends, which lost 5 bases and 8 bases, there was a span of 18 bases. This CDR3 spans 15 amino acids. The chain's CDR3 is CASSPPGRGFEKLFF. CDR3 sequence (DNA): TGTGCCAGCAGCCCCCCTGGCAGGGGTTTCGAAAAACTGTTTTTT.

This clone was detected once. The rearrangement joins TRBV9 to TRBJ1-1; tentatively, D is TRBD1 (6 bases). The CDR3 has 11 amino acids. Trimming removed 2 bases at V and 9 bases at J, with 8 bases between. Germline V CDR1 and CDR2: SGDLS, YYNGEE. CDR3 protein: CASSVGGQAFF. CDR3 DNA sequence: TGTGCCAGCAGCGTGGGGGGGCAAGCTTTCTTT.

CDR3 DNA sequence: TGTGCCAGTAGTTACTGGGGGGACCCCGAGGTGAACACTGAAGCTTTCTTT. It is translated as CASSYWGDPEVNTEAFF. The rearrangement joins TRBV19 to TRBJ1-1; possibly TRBD1 for D (5 bases). The germline CDR1 and CDR2 sequences are LNHDA and SQIVND (reference sequence). The CDR3 length is 17 residues. V gave up 5 bases and J gave up 0 bases, with 19 bases separating them. The full variable domain, its missing parts supplied by reference TRBV19 and TRBJ1-1, is DGGITQSPKYLFRKEGQNVTLSCEQNLNHDAMYWYRQDPGQGLRLIYYSQIVNDFQKGDIAEGYSVSREKKESFPLTVTSAQKNPTAFYLCASSYWGDPEVNTEAFFGQGTRLTVV.

The J gene is TRBJ2-3, the V gene TRBV5-1; D remains ambiguous. V was trimmed by 0 bases and J by 0 bases, leaving 8 bases between them. CDR1 is SGHRS and CDR2 is YFSETQ in the germline V gene. The CDR3 is 15 residues long. The CDR3, as DNA: TGCGCCAGCAGCTTGGATCCGGCTAGCACAGATACGCAGTATTTT. Protein product: CASSLDPASTDTQYF.

The chain has TRBV7-2 and TRBJ1-1; tentative D call: TRBD1 (6 bases). Germline values: CDR1 SGHTA, CDR2 FQGNSA. V was cut by 2 bases and J by 5 bases, with 21 bases left in between. The CDR3 covers 17 residues. CDR3 protein: CASSLILALRGWTEAFF. The CDR3, as DNA: TGTGCCAGCAGCTTAATATTGGCACTGAGGGGGTGGACTGAAGCTTTCTTT.

CDR3 sequence reads: CASSQDSGRDEQFF. Written as DNA, the CDR3 is TGCGCCAGCAGCCAAGATTCTGGGAGGGATGAGCAGTTCTTC. The rearrangement joins TRBV4-3 to TRBJ2-1; 7 bases are a match to TRBD2. V trimming: 0 bases; J trimming: 8 bases; junction bases outside the gene matches: 4. The CDR3 consists of 14 residues. Germline V gene sequence: CDR1 LGHNA, CDR2 YSLEER.

The J gene is TRBJ1-1, the V gene TRBV12-3 or TRBV12-4; D unresolved. CDR3 length: 13 residues. Trimming cost V 4 bases and J 4 bases, with 10 bases left between them. CDR3 amino acids: CASSWTDTTEAFF. CDR3 bases: TGTGCCAGCAGTTGGACGGATACCACTGAAGCTTTCTTT.

This chain uses TRBV7-2 with TRBJ2-7; the D gene is possibly TRBD1 (5 bases). Germline V CDR1 and CDR2: SGHTA, FQGNSA. This CDR3 is 13 amino acids long. V gave up 3 bases and J gave up 2 bases, with 8 bases separating them. The CDR3 sequence is CASSFDRAYEQYF. CDR3 DNA sequence: TGTGCCAGCAGCTTCGACAGAGCCTACGAGCAGTACTTC.

This chain joins TRBV5-1 and TRBJ1-6, with TRBD1 matching 7 bases. V lost 4 bases to trimming and J lost 5 bases; unmatched junction nucleotides: 3. Per the germline V gene, CDR1 is SGHRS and CDR2 is YFSETQ. This CDR3 has 14 residues. CDR3 bases: TGCGCCAGCAGCCAACAGGGGCATAATTCACCCCTCCACTTT. Its translation is CASSQQGHNSPLHF.